This is a list of T cell receptor beta chains from one sample in a study of T cell changes during pregnancy in multiple sclerosis. TCRdb's table, derived via immunoSEQ multiplex PCR, lists solely in-frame clones and lacks some. The table records 58,000 or so clones, just over 90% of them present only once. The sample was peripheral blood, taken in the first trimester of pregnancy. Source of these receptors: a female donor in good health, enrolled as a control in a pregnancy study. Each CDR3 is given with its conserved first and last residue. D genes are given only for firm matches. Size is omitted from some rows. Given values are once, few, many or a class for expanded clones.

D,J,size,V,DNA,CDR3
NA,TRBJ2-3,NA,TRBV7-3,TGTGCCAGCAGCTTAAGTGGAGGCACAGATACGCAGTATTTT,CASSLSGGTDTQYF
NA,TRBJ1-1,NA,TRBV6-4,TGTGCCAGCAGTGGGGAAACAGGGAAAAGGACTGAAGCTTTCTTT,CASSGETGKRTEAFF
NA,TRBJ1-1,NA,TRBV2,TGTGCCAGAGGCCGGCTACTAACGGGGGGTAAGGGGAACACTGAAGCTTTCTTT,CARGRLLTGGKGNTEAFF
TRBD1,TRBJ1-1,NA,TRBV7-2,TGTGCCAGCAGCCCATCACCGGGACAGTTCTGGACTGAAGCTTTCTTT,CASSPSPGQFWTEAFF
TRBD1,TRBJ1-5,NA,TRBV30,TGTGCCTGGAAAGGGACAGGGATGAGCAATCAGCCCCAGCATTTT,CAWKGTGMSNQPQHF
NA,TRBJ1-4,NA,TRBV2,TGTGCCAGCAGGGGAGGGGGGGAAAAACTGTTTTTT,CASRGGGEKLFF
NA,TRBJ2-1,NA,TRBV4-2,TGTGCCAGCAGCCAAGTAAAGGGGCCCGTCTACAATGAGCAGTTCTTC,CASSQVKGPVYNEQFF
NA,TRBJ1-2,NA,TRBV6-5,TGTGCCAGCAGCTCGGGACTCTATGGCTACACCTTC,CASSSGLYGYTF
NA,TRBJ1-1,once,TRBV6-5,TGTGCCAGCAGTTACCGATCCACAGGGACCAACACTGAAGCTTTCTTT,CASSYRSTGTNTEAFF
NA,TRBJ2-1,NA,TRBV10-2,TGCGCCAGCAGTGAGTCGGTGGATACAAGAGGTGAGCAGTTCTTC,CASSESVDTRGEQFF
NA,TRBJ1-1,NA,TRBV5-4,TGTGCCAGCAGCTTGGCCATGAGTCCTGAAGCTTTCTTT,CASSLAMSPEAFF
NA,TRBJ1-5,NA,TRBV27,TGTGCCAGCAGTTTATTCGGGGGACGATTCAATCAGCCCCAGCATTTT,CASSLFGGRFNQPQHF
NA,TRBJ2-1,NA,TRBV11-2,TGTGCCAGCAGCTCAAGAAATTCCCTGAGCTCCTACAATGAGCAGTTCTTC,CASSSRNSLSSYNEQFF
TRBD2,TRBJ2-2,NA,TRBV7-6,TGTGCCAGCAGCGTCGGGGGGGGAAACACCGGGGAGCTGTTTTTT,CASSVGGGNTGELFF
NA,TRBJ2-2,once,TRBV7-9,TGTGCCAGCAGTCAAAGGACAGCCTTCACCGGGGAGCTGTTTTTT,CASSQRTAFTGELFF
TRBD1,TRBJ2-7,NA,TRBV9,TGTGCCAGCAGCACGGGACAGGGCTACGAGCAGTACTTC,CASSTGQGYEQYF
NA,TRBJ2-2,NA,TRBV19,TGTGCCAGTAGTCCGACACCGCAGGGCACCGGGGAGCTGTTTTTT,CASSPTPQGTGELFF
TRBD1,TRBJ1-2,NA,TRBV10-3,TGTGCCATCCAAATGGCTCAACAGGGGGAGGGCTACACCTTC,CAIQMAQQGEGYTF
NA,TRBJ2-3,NA,TRBV14,TGTGCCAGCAGCCAACTCCAGGGAAGGGTCACAGATACGCAGTATTTT,CASSQLQGRVTDTQYF
NA,TRBJ2-2,NA,TRBV10-3,TGTGCCATCAGGCCTCCGGCCGGGGAGCTGTTTTTT,CAIRPPAGELFF
NA,TRBJ2-7,NA,TRBV4-2,TGTGCCAGCAGCCAAGATTGGGCTATCTACGAGCAGTACTTC,CASSQDWAIYEQYF
NA,TRBJ1-1,NA,TRBV27,TGTGCCAGCACCCCTGGGGACTCGGGTACTGAAGCTTTCTTT,CASTPGDSGTEAFF
NA,TRBJ1-5,NA,TRBV30,TGTGCCGGGACTCCCGGAGGGAGCAATCAGCCCCAGCATTTT,CAGTPGGSNQPQHF
NA,TRBJ2-7,once,TRBV6-1,TGTGCCAGCACCGTGGCAGTTTCCTACGAGCAGTACTTC,CASTVAVSYEQYF
NA,TRBJ2-1,NA,TRBV5-1,TGCGCCAGCAGCTTGGTAGGCGGAACCTACAATGAGCAGTTCTTC,CASSLVGGTYNEQFF
NA,TRBJ2-5,once,TRBV18,TGTGCCAGCTCTCCCTGGCAGGGGGAGACCCAGTACTTC,CASSPWQGETQYF
TRBD2,TRBJ2-1,NA,TRBV13,TGTGCCAGCAGCTTAGGGGGGCGGGGGGAGCAGTTCTTC,CASSLGGRGEQFF
TRBD1,TRBJ1-2,NA,TRBV5-8,TGTGCCAGCATGAGACCGGGACAGGGGATTACTAACTATGGCTACACCTTC,CASMRPGQGITNYGYTF
TRBD2,TRBJ2-5,NA,TRBV7-2,TGTGCCAGCAGCCCTAGACTAGCGGGAGTCGGGGAGACCCAGTACTTC,CASSPRLAGVGETQYF
TRBD1,TRBJ1-4,NA,TRBV5-4,TGTGCCAGCAGCAGACAGGGGGCCGAGGGGGAAAAACTGTTTTTT,CASSRQGAEGEKLFF
TRBD1,TRBJ2-4,NA,TRBV4-1,TGCGCCAGCAGCCACACGCCGGGGACAGGGGTTGACAAAAACATTCAGTACTTC,CASSHTPGTGVDKNIQYF
NA,TRBJ2-7,NA,TRBV21-1,TGTGCCAGCAGCCCCGAGAGGCGGGATATGGGGGAGCAGTACTTC,CASSPERRDMGEQYF
TRBD2,TRBJ2-7,NA,TRBV19,TGTGCCAGTAGTATAGCTGCTAGCGGGAAAAGCTACGAGCAGTACTTC,CASSIAASGKSYEQYF
NA,TRBJ1-2,NA,TRBV4-1,TGCGCCAGCAGCCAAGAAAGAGGGTGGGTCTATGGCTACACCTTC,CASSQERGWVYGYTF
NA,TRBJ2-3,NA,TRBV7-9,TGTGCCAGCAGCTTAGTAGCAGATACGCAGTATTTT,CASSLVADTQYF
TRBD1,TRBJ2-7,NA,TRBV7-9,TGTGCCAGCAGGCTGACAGGGGACAACTCCTACGAGCAGTACTTC,CASRLTGDNSYEQYF
NA,TRBJ2-5,NA,TRBV6-6,TGTGCCAGCAGCTCGTTCCGAGGGGAGACCCAGTACTTC,CASSSFRGETQYF
TRBD1,TRBJ2-3,NA,TRBV5-6,TGTGCCAGCAGCAAACGGGACAGGGGGTTTGGTGATACGCAGTATTTT,CASSKRDRGFGDTQYF
TRBD2,TRBJ2-7,NA,TRBV2,TGTGCCAGCAGCGATCTATGGGGGGGGTTGGGCTCCTACGAGCAGTACTTC,CASSDLWGGLGSYEQYF
NA,TRBJ1-1,few,TRBV4-2,TGTGCCAGCAGCCAAGCAGGAATGAACACTGAAGCTTTCTTT,CASSQAGMNTEAFF
TRBD2,TRBJ2-1,NA,TRBV9,TGTGCCAGCAGCCCCCGTTCCGCGGGAGATTATCATGAGCAGTTCTTC,CASSPRSAGDYHEQFF
TRBD1,TRBJ1-2,NA,TRBV9,TGTGCCAGCAGCGTAGGGGACAGGGGTTTTTCTCGATATGGCTACACCTTC,CASSVGDRGFSRYGYTF
NA,TRBJ1-4,NA,TRBV5-1,TGCGCCAGCAGTCTGGGGCATTCAACTAATGAAAAACTGTTTTTT,CASSLGHSTNEKLFF
TRBD1,TRBJ1-1,few,TRBV10-1,TGCGCCGGGGACAGGGGGAACACTGAAGCTTTCTTT,CAGDRGNTEAFF
TRBD1,TRBJ1-6,NA,TRBV5-4,TGTGCCAGCAGCACTCGACAGGGGGCGGTGAATTCACCCCTCCACTTT,CASSTRQGAVNSPLHF
NA,TRBJ2-3,NA,TRBV7-6,TGTGCCAGCAGCCCGAGAGGAGGAGCCATCACAGATACGCAGTATTTT,CASSPRGGAITDTQYF
TRBD1,TRBJ2-7,NA,TRBV5-8,TGTGCCAGCAGCTTTGGGACAGGGGCTTACGAGCAGTACTTC,CASSFGTGAYEQYF
NA,TRBJ2-2,NA,TRBV6-6,TGTGCCAGCAGTTACCTCGGGGAGCTGTTTTTT,CASSYLGELFF
TRBD2,TRBJ2-7,NA,TRBV19,TGTGCCAGCGGGACTAGCAGCTACGAGCAGTACTTC,CASGTSSYEQYF
NA,TRBJ2-7,NA,TRBV19,TGTGCCAGTAGTATATGGGAGTCCCGGGGCGAGCAGTACTTC,CASSIWESRGEQYF
TRBD2,TRBJ2-7,NA,TRBV19,TGTGCCAGTAGTACCGCGGGACTAGCGGGGGGCTACGAGCAGTACTTC,CASSTAGLAGGYEQYF